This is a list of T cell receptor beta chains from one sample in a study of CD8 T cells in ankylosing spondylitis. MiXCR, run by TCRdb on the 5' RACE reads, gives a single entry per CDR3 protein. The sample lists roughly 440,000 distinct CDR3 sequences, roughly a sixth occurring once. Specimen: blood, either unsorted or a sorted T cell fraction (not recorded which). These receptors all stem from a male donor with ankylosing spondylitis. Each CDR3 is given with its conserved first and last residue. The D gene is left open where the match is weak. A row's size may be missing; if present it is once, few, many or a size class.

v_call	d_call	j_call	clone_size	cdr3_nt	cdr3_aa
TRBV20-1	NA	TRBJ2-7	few	TGCAGTGCTCCCCAGCTGGCGGGATCCTACGAGCAGTACTTC	CSAPQLAGSYEQYF
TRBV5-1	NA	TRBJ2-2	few	TGCGCCAGCAGCTCCAGGGGGGAGGTCACCGGGGAGCTGTTTTTT	CASSSRGEVTGELFF
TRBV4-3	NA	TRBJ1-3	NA	TGCGCCAGCAGCTACGACATGAGCTCTGGAAACACCATATATTTT	CASSYDMSSGNTIYF
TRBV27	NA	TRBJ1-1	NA	TGTGCCAGCAGTTTCAGAGGTACAGGGATCATGAACACTGAAGCTTTCTTT	CASSFRGTGIMNTEAFF
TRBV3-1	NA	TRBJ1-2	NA	TGTGCCAGCAGCCAAGTGGGGCCTAACTATGGCTACACCTTC	CASSQVGPNYGYTF
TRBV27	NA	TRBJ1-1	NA	TGTGCCAGCAGTGCCGCCCCCAGTGTAGGGAACACTGAAGCTTTCTTT	CASSAAPSVGNTEAFF
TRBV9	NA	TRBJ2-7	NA	TGTGCCAGCAGCGTATTGGACACAACCTACGAGCAGTACTTC	CASSVLDTTYEQYF
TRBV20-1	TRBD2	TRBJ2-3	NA	TGCAGTGCCCTGCACCTGGGGGGTCGAGACGGGAGGGCCACAGATACGCAGTATTTT	CSALHLGGRDGRATDTQYF
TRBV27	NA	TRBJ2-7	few	TGTGCCAGCAGTTTATTAGGGATGAGCTCCTACGAGCAGTACTTC	CASSLLGMSSYEQYF
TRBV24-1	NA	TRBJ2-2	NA	TGTGCCACCAGTGATTTGCAACTGGGATCCGGGGAGCTGTTTTTT	CATSDLQLGSGELFF
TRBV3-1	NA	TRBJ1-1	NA	TGTGCCAGCAGCGCACTTCAAATGAACACTGAAGCTTTCTTT	CASSALQMNTEAFF
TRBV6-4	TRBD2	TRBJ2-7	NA	TGTGCCAGCAGTGACCCCAATGGGACGTCTACTAGCGAGATCTCCTACGAGCAGTACTTC	CASSDPNGTSTSEISYEQYF
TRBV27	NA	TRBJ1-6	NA	TGTGCCAGCAGGATTTCAGGGCTGGAGAATTCACCCCTCCACTTT	CASRISGLENSPLHF
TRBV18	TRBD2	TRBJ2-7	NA	TGTGCCAGCTCAAAAGGGACTAGCGGGAGCTACGAGCAGTACTTC	CASSKGTSGSYEQYF
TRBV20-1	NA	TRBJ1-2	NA	TGCAGTGCGCTAAACACGGACTATGGCTACACCTTC	CSALNTDYGYTF
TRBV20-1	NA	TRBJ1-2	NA	TGCAGTGCTAGTAGGAACAGTCTTTATGGCTACACCTTC	CSASRNSLYGYTF
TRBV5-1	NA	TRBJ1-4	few	TGCGCCAGCAGCTTGACAGGGATGGCGGATGAAAAACTGTTTTTT	CASSLTGMADEKLFF
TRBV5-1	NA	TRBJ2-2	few	TGCGCCAGCAGCTTGGCGCAAAGGACTGGGAACACCGGGGAGCTGTTTTTT	CASSLAQRTGNTGELFF
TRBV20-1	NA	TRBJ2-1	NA	TGCAGTGCTGAGTCCGTGGATGAGCAGTTCTTC	CSAESVDEQFF
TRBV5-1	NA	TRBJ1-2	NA	TGCGCCAGCGGCGGGACCGACCAAGGGTATGGCTACACCTTC	CASGGTDQGYGYTF
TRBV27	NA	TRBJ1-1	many	TGTGCCAGCAGTAACACCGCTACAAGGACTGAAGCTTTCTTT	CASSNTATRTEAFF
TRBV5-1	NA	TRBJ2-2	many	TGCGCCAGCAGCTTCGGCAGGGCGAACACCGGGGAGCTGTTTTTT	CASSFGRANTGELFF
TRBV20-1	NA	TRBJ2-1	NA	TGCAGTGCGCCGGCCCCCGGGACGGATTACAATGAGCAGTTCTTC	CSAPAPGTDYNEQFF
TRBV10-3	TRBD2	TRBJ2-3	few	TGTGCCATCAGTGAGGGGACTAGCGGGCTGCAGTATTTT	CAISEGTSGLQYF
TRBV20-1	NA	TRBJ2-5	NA	TGCAGTGCTAGCAGGTCGGGGAGCCAAGAGACCCAGTACTTC	CSASRSGSQETQYF
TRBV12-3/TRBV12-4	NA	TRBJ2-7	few	TGTGCCAGCAGTTTACTCCGGTACGAGCAGTACTTC	CASSLLRYEQYF
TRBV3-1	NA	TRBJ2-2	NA	TGTGCCAGCAGCCTCCGACTTTCCGGGGAGCTGTTTTTT	CASSLRLSGELFF
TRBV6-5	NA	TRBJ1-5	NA	TGTGCCAGCAGTTCCGTTGGACCCCATGGACAGCCCCAGCATTTT	CASSSVGPHGQPQHF
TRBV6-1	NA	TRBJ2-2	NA	TGTGCCAGCATTCAAGCTCGCCAGGGAGGAGCCGGGGAGCTGTTTTTT	CASIQARQGGAGELFF
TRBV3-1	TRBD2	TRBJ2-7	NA	TGTGCCAGCAGCCAACCCCCCGGACTAGCGGGAGCGACCTACGAGCAGTACTTC	CASSQPPGLAGATYEQYF
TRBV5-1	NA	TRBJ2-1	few	TGCGCCAGCGGGAGGGGGGGCTCCTACAATGAGCAGTTCTTC	CASGRGGSYNEQFF
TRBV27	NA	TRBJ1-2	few	TGTGCCAGCAGTTACTCCCGGACGGCCTGGGGAGGCGGCTACACCTTC	CASSYSRTAWGGGYTF
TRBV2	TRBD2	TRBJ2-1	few	TGTGCCAGCAGGTCCCTAGCGGGGATCGACAATGAGCAGTTCTTC	CASRSLAGIDNEQFF
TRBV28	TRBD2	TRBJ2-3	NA	TGTGCCAGCAGTTTGCCGCGGGGGGGGGCAGATACGCAGTATTTT	CASSLPRGGADTQYF
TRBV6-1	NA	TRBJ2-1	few	TGTGCCAGCAGCCGCTCCCGAGTCGGAGCCAATGAGCAGTTCTTC	CASSRSRVGANEQFF
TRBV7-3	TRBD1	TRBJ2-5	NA	TGTGCCAGCAGCTTTCGCGGACAGGGCGAGACCCAGTACTTC	CASSFRGQGETQYF
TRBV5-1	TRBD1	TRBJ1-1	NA	TGCGCCAGCAGCTCCCAGGGGGGTAACCTTGAAGCTTTCTTT	CASSSQGGNLEAFF
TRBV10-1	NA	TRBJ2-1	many	TGCGCCAAGACCCCCCCCAAATCCTACAATGAGCAGTTCTTC	CAKTPPKSYNEQFF
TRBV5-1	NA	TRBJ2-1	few	TGCGCCAGCAGCTTGGCGGAGAGCAATGAGCAGTTCTTC	CASSLAESNEQFF
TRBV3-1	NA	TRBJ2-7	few	TGTGCCAGCAGCTCCCGGGCCAAAAGCTACGAGCAGTACTTC	CASSSRAKSYEQYF